Each of the 2 T cell receptor beta chains below was sequenced from the same sample in a study of blood T cell repertoires in COVID-19. Measured with immunoSEQ multiplex PCR; TCRdb has only the in-frame clones, and not every one. The sample lists roughly 150,000 clones, over 80% occurring once. The sample comprised PBMCs or T cells enriched from blood (not recorded which). The receptors were gathered from a man aged 70-80 years who had been exposed to COVID-19.

V and J are TRBV4-3 and TRBJ2-3; D perhaps matches TRBD2 (5 bases). The germline V gene encodes CDR1 LGHNA and CDR2 YSLEER. The V gene lost 0 bases and the J gene lost 2 bases, with 12 bases spanning the gap. There are 16 residues in the CDR3. The CDR3 DNA reads as TGCGCCAGCAGCCAAGATCGGCGGGCCTCCACAGATACGCAGTATTTT. It codes for CASSQDRRASTDTQYF.

The gene calls are TRBV18 and TRBJ1-3, with unresolved D. The CDR3 runs 21 residues. The V and J ends lost 1 base and 0 bases respectively, with 25 bases between them. Germline CDR1 and CDR2: KGHSH and LQKENI. The CDR3 bases are TGTGCCAGCTCACCACTGGGAGATGGATGGGAGGTCGCGGTCTCTGGAAACACCATATATTTT. This sequence encodes CASSPLGDGWEVAVSGNTIYF.